Listed below are T cell receptor beta chains from one sample, sequenced in a study of post-analysis software for immune sequencing data. TCRdb redid the calling of the PCR reads with MiXCR, one entry per CDR3 protein. The sample includes some 800,000 distinct CDR3 sequences, about half seen only once; the top ten take roughly 5.2%. Sequencing was performed on blood. Source of these receptors: a girl between 10 and 17 years old with multiple sclerosis. Each CDR3 is given with its conserved first and last residue. The D gene is left open where the match is weak. The listing skips clone size in some rows; elsewhere it reads once, few, many or a size class.

TRBV27,-,TRBJ2-7,many,13,CASRSNPSYEQYF,TGTGCCAGCAGGAGCAACCCCTCCTACGAGCAGTACTTC
TRBV15,TRBD2,TRBJ2-3,-,16,CATSRDLAGRTDTQYF,TGTGCCACCAGCAGAGATCTAGCGGGACGCACAGATACGCAGTATTTT
TRBV12-3/TRBV12-4,-,TRBJ1-3,-,13,CASGPRSGNTIYF,TGTGCCAGCGGGCCCAGGTCTGGAAACACCATATATTTT
TRBV20-1,TRBD1,TRBJ2-4,-,13,CSADGQGANIQYF,TGCAGTGCGGACGGACAGGGGGCAAACATTCAGTACTTC
TRBV7-8,-,TRBJ2-1,-,15,CASNLDSYTYNEQFF,TGTGCCAGCAATTTGGACTCCTATACCTACAATGAGCAGTTCTTC
TRBV20-1,-,TRBJ2-3,-,16,CSAPQGGLGGTDTQYF,TGCAGTGCTCCCCAAGGGGGTTTGGGGGGCACAGATACGCAGTATTTT
TRBV6-5,-,TRBJ1-2,-,15,CASSYSGHSNYGYTF,TGTGCCAGCAGTTACTCAGGACATTCTAACTATGGCTACACCTTC
TRBV12-3/TRBV12-4,-,TRBJ2-7,many,14,CASSLGAGAYEQYF,TGTGCCAGCAGCTTAGGGGCAGGAGCCTACGAGCAGTACTTC
TRBV7-9,TRBD2,TRBJ2-5,few,16,CASSAPTGEREQTQYF,TGTGCCAGCAGCGCACCGACAGGAGAGCGGGAGCAGACCCAGTACTTC
TRBV18,TRBD2,TRBJ2-1,-,15,CASTQASGVYNEQFF,TGTGCCAGCACCCAGGCTAGCGGAGTTTACAATGAGCAGTTCTTC
TRBV6-6,-,TRBJ1-1,few,12,CASSYGDVGAFF,TGTGCCAGCAGTTACGGCGACGTTGGAGCTTTCTTT
TRBV20-1,TRBD1,TRBJ2-5,-,16,CSARDWGQGSQETQYF,TGCAGTGCTAGAGATTGGGGACAGGGGAGTCAAGAGACCCAGTACTTC
TRBV30,-,TRBJ2-1,-,14,CAWSVRELSNEQFF,TGTGCCTGGAGTGTTCGGGAGTTGAGCAATGAGCAGTTCTTC
TRBV7-2,-,TRBJ1-2,-,14,CASSSGQSNYGYTF,TGTGCCAGCAGCTCAGGACAGTCTAACTATGGCTACACCTTC
TRBV7-6,TRBD2,TRBJ2-1,-,15,CASSLRTSGHNEQFF,TGTGCCAGCAGCCTTAGGACTAGCGGACACAATGAGCAGTTCTTC
TRBV4-1,-,TRBJ2-3,-,18,CASSQEPSPSGSTDTQYF,TGCGCCAGCAGCCAAGAACCCTCTCCCAGCGGGAGCACAGATACGCAGTATTTT
TRBV7-2,-,TRBJ1-2,few,14,CASSLRQASYGYTF,TGTGCCAGCAGCCTAAGACAGGCCTCCTATGGCTACACCTTC
TRBV6-2/TRBV6-3,-,TRBJ2-7,-,15,CASSYEERPLYEQYF,TGTGCCAGCAGTTACGAGGAACGCCCGCTTTACGAGCAGTACTTC
TRBV7-9,-,TRBJ1-2,-,13,CASSPAANYGYTF,TGTGCCAGCAGCCCCGCGGCTAACTATGGCTACACCTTC
TRBV9,-,TRBJ1-2,-,13,CASAPGVNYGYTF,TGTGCCAGCGCGCCCGGTGTCAACTATGGCTACACCTTC
TRBV9,-,TRBJ2-1,-,15,CASSEGTQLYNEQFF,TGTGCCAGCAGCGAGGGGACCCAACTCTACAATGAGCAGTTCTTC
TRBV5-1,TRBD1,TRBJ2-2,-,18,CASSLILPGQGAVGELFF,TGCGCCAGCAGCTTGATTCTTCCGGGACAGGGGGCTGTCGGGGAGCTGTTTTTT
TRBV29-1,-,TRBJ2-7,few,10,CSVSENEQYF,TGCAGCGTTAGTGAGAACGAGCAGTACTTC
TRBV24-1,TRBD2,TRBJ2-1,-,17,CATSDPSGTSSYNEQFF,TGTGCCACCAGTGATCCCTCCGGGACTAGCTCCTACAATGAGCAGTTCTTC
TRBV29-1,-,TRBJ2-5,-,12,CSVGGSGETQYF,TGCAGCGTTGGAGGGTCGGGGGAGACCCAGTACTTC
TRBV29-1,-,TRBJ1-2,-,12,CSVVGPGSGYTF,TGCAGCGTTGTGGGGCCGGGGAGTGGCTACACCTTC